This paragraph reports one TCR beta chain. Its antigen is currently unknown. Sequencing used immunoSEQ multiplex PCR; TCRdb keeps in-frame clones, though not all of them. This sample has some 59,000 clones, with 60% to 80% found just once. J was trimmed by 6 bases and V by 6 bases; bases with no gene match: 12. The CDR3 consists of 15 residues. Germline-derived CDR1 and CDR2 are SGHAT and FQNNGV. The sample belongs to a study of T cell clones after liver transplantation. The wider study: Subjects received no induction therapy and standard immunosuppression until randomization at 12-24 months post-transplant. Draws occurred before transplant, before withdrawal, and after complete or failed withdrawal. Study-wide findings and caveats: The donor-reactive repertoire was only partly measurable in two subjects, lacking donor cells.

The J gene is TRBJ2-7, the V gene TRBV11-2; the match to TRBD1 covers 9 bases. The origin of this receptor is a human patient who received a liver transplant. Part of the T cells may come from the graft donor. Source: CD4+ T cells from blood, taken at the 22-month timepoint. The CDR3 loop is CASRRVGTGPSEQYF. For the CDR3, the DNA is TGTGCCAGCAGACGTGTTGGGACAGGGCCCTCCGAGCAGTACTTC. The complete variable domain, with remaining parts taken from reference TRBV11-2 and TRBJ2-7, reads EAGVAQSPRYKIIEKRQSVAFWCNPISGHATLYWYQQILGQGPKLLIQFQNNGVVDDSQLPKDRFSAERLKGVDSTLKIQPAKLEDSAVYLCASRRVGTGPSEQYFGPGTRLTVT.